This T cell receptor (beta chain) was captured by sequencing in a study of blood T cell repertoires in COVID-19 (dated by TCRdb to between 2020 and 2021). The study in broad terms: Samples from collaborators originated in the United States, Italy and Spain and spanned both the acute and convalescent phases of COVID-19. Where HLA class I and class II types were available, the types were taken from metadata supplied by the sample provider, not from assay-based typing. The sample metadata nearly always contained a de-identified subject ID, COVID-19 status, age in years and sex. The material from the prospective study consisted of cDNA or gDNA derived from T cells, B-cell-depleted T cells, or PBMCs. The samples were drawn from two sources: the first 160 participants of the ongoing ImmuneRACE study, and 950 to 1,500 subjects contributed by 6 global collaborators. Subjects who had been exposed to COVID-19, were actively infected with it, or had recovered from it provided the deeply sampled blood TCRbeta repertoires that made up the dataset. The repertoires were released in a freely available public database intended as a resource for research on the immune response to SARS-CoV-2. The research as a whole found: The amount of clinical and demographic metadata varied by source and participant and was provided uncurated.

TCRbeta CDR3 regions were amplified from genomic DNA using the immunoSEQ Assay, a bias-controlled multiplex PCR. Processing in the source paper ran as follows. The number of nucleated cells in each sample was estimated by amplification of reference gene primers within the assay. Sequence reads were collapsed and filtered to measure the absolute abundance of every unique TCRbeta CDR3 rearrangement. For each sample, productive Simpson clonality was calculated by taking the square root of Simpson's diversity index across productive rearrangements. TCRdb stores this immuneACCESS table with in-frame sequences only. Part of the clones is absent; in the studies checked, under half of the shortfall reflects unresolved V genes, and no reason is known for the rest. V and J calls and clone size are as listed in that table; D and trimming were resolved from the DNA. The sample has some 150,000 clones on record, 70% to 90% of them singletons. The ten largest make up 8% of the sample.

The junction carries 10 bases between V and J, which are trimmed by 4 bases and 0 bases respectively. Spanning cysteine to phenylalanine, the CDR3 consists of 15 amino acids. The read is trimmed to its CDR3 DNA, 45 bases read in frame from base 1. The germline V gene specifies SGHRS as CDR1 and YFSETQ as CDR2. Notes on this clone: Its antigen has not been determined. Base quality data are lacking; no much larger clone is found one base away.

In Seattle, one collaborating source enrolled patients while the infection was active and tracked those patients longitudinally over the course of disease. Whole blood was collected in K2EDTA tubes by collaborating institutions according to the institutions' own protocols. Collaborator samples were shipped for TCRbeta analysis as frozen whole blood, isolated PBMCs, or DNA extracted from either sample type. The source is a woman in her fifties or sixties with COVID-19, enrolled during active disease. The sequencing sample was made of peripheral blood. The rearrangement combines TRBV5-1 with TRBJ1-4, with an unclear D gene assignment. The CDR3 protein: CASSRNSPTNEKLFF. The nucleotide sequence reads as follows: TGCGCCAGCAGCCGGAACAGCCCAACTAATGAAAAACTGTTTTTT. The entire variable domain, with the stretches around the CDR3 drawn from the reference TRBV5-1 and TRBJ1-4 proteins, is KAGVTQTPRYLIKTRGQQVTLSCSPISGHRSVSWYQQTPGQGLQFLFEYFSETQRNKGNFPGRFSGRQFSNSRSEMNVSTLELGDSALYLCASSRNSPTNEKLFFGSGTQLSVL.